This record looks at one T cell receptor beta chain sequence and its context. Antigen unknown. The CDR3 totals 14 residues. J lost 7 bases, V lost 6 bases, and 11 bases had no gene match. Germline values: CDR1 SNHLY, CDR2 FYNNEI. Subsequent to roughly 9 days of culture, CD4+ T cells were isolated. This entry belongs to a study of vaccination effects on CD4 cells after COVID-19. The method was immunoSEQ multiplex PCR; TCRdb's version includes in-frame clones alone and lacks a portion of them. The sample has 50,000 to 60,000 clones; 65% to 80% are singletons. The sequence was collected from a human donor who received a COVID-19 vaccine. V usage is TRBV2 and J usage is TRBJ1-1; 7 nucleotides line up with TRBD1. Sequenced material: CD4+ T cells from PBMCs cultured without peptide, taken before COVID-19 vaccination. Here the CDR3 reads CASRSAGRDSEAFF. Written as DNA, the CDR3 is TGTGCCAGCAGATCTGCCGGCCGGGACAGTGAAGCTTTCTTT. Full variable domain (remainder filled in from reference TRBV2 and TRBJ1-1): EPEVTQTPSHQVTQMGQEVILRCVPISNHLYFYWYRQILGQKVEFLVSFYNNEISEKSEIFDDQFSVERPDGSNFTLKIRSTKLEDSAMYFCASRSAGRDSEAFFGQGTRLTVV.